These 23 T cell receptor beta chains were sequenced from one sample in a study of blood T cell repertoires in COVID-19 (dated by TCRdb to 2018 to 2020). Receptor amplification or capture employed the immunoSEQ multiplex PCR assay. The table was pulled from immuneACCESS by TCRdb, which kept in-frame rearrangements only. Such tables lose some clones; where checked, under half of the loss comes from unresolved V genes, and the rest has no known cause. The sample has roughly 60,000 clones on record, 77% of them singletons. The top ten hold about 34% of the sample. Sequencing used peripheral blood. These receptors came from a human donor in a cohort sampled during active COVID-19.

The genes are TRBV24-1 and TRBJ2-4; a possible D gene is TRBD1 (6 bases). Germline assignment: CDR1 KGHDR and CDR2 SFDVKD. CDR3 size: 13 residues. V was shortened by 5 bases and J by 5 bases, with 9 bases between the two germline ends. CDR3 residues: CATSAPGENIQYF. CDR3 nucleotides: TGTGCCACCAGTGCGCCAGGGGAAAACATTCAGTACTTC.

This clone was counted only a few times. The chain links TRBV7-2 to TRBJ1-5, with D possibly TRBD1 on 5 matching bases. This CDR3 is 14 amino acids long. V lost 2 bases and J 5 bases, leaving 10 bases between the germline ends. CDR1 SGHTA and CDR2 FQGNSA come from the germline V gene. The CDR3 region has the DNA TGTGCCAGCAGCTTACAAAGGGGCGATCAGCCCCAGCATTTT. Protein product: CASSLQRGDQPQHF.

The rearrangement uses TRBV10-2 and TRBJ2-7; 12 nucleotides line up with TRBD1. Germline trimming cut 10 bases from V and 6 bases from J; bases unmatched to any gene: 13. This CDR3 is built from 15 residues. The germline V gene encodes CDR1 WSHSY and CDR2 SAAADI. The CDR3 nucleotides are TGCGCCACCAATGAGCAGGGACAGGGGGCGGCCGAGCAGTACTTC. Translating gives CATNEQGQGAAEQYF.

In its sample, this clone was seen once. The gene calls are TRBV19 and TRBJ1-2; the match to TRBD1 covers 7 bases. V lost 6 bases, J lost 3 bases, and 10 bases stayed unmatched. The CDR3 is 15 residues long. CDR1 is LNHDA, CDR2 SQIVND, per germline (reference sequence). CDR3 sequence reads: CASRPTGTGHYGYTF. The CDR3 DNA reads TGTGCCAGTAGACCGACAGGGACCGGCCACTATGGCTACACCTTC.

This clone was observed a single time. The J gene is TRBJ1-1, the V gene TRBV7-2, with D maybe TRBD1 (5 bases). The V and J ends lost 2 bases and 1 base respectively, with 11 bases between them. Germline assignment: CDR1 SGHTA and CDR2 FQGNSA. The CDR3 runs to 15 residues. DNA for the CDR3: TGTGCCAGCAGCTTATACTATGGACAGAACACTGAAGCTTTCTTT. The encoded protein is CASSLYYGQNTEAFF.

The CDR3 DNA reads as TGTGCCAGCATCCGGACTAGCGGTAACACCGGGGAGCTGTTTTTT. Translation: CASIRTSGNTGELFF. V usage is TRBV6-5 and J usage is TRBJ2-2, with 10 bases identical to TRBD2. J was trimmed by 2 bases and V by 7 bases; bases with no gene match: 4. Germline assignment: CDR1 MNHEY and CDR2 SVGAGI. The CDR3 spans 15 residues.

The V and J genes are TRBV3-1 (or the pseudogene TRBV3-2) and TRBJ1-3, with no clear D. The CDR3 loop spans 14 amino acids. Germline-derived CDR1 and CDR2 are LGHDT and YNNKEL (reference sequence). V lost 6 bases, J lost 4 bases, and 13 bases lay in between. DNA for the CDR3: TGTGCCAGCAGTCAGGTCCCTCGGGGAAACACCATATATTTT. The encoded protein is CASSQVPRGNTIYF.

The V call is TRBV25-1, the J call TRBJ1-6, with unresolved D. The V gene lost 6 bases and the J gene lost 8 bases, with 8 bases spanning the gap. The CDR3 loop spans 12 amino acids. Germline V gives CDR1 MGHDK, CDR2 SYGVNS. This CDR3 reads CASRMGDSPLHF. The CDR3 DNA is TGTGCCAGCAGGATGGGAGATTCACCCCTCCACTTT.

This chain links TRBV24-1 with TRBJ2-3, with TRBD2 as a possible D gene (6 bases). The CDR3 length is 14 residues. Per the germline V gene, CDR1 is KGHDR and CDR2 is SFDVKD. V was pared by 2 bases and J by 2 bases, with 7 bases between. The CDR3 DNA follows: TGTGCCACCAGTGATTCGGGGGACACAGATACGCAGTATTTT. The encoded protein is CATSDSGDTDTQYF.

The chain couples TRBV3-1 (or the pseudogene TRBV3-2) to TRBJ1-1; maybe TRBD1 (6 bases). Trimming shortened V by 0 bases and J by 1 base, and 15 bases separated the two germline ends. The CDR3 sequence is 17 residues long. The germline V gene has CDR1 LGHDT and CDR2 YNNKEL (reference sequence). Written as DNA, the CDR3 is TGTGCCAGCAGCCAAGAAAAATTGGGGGCACCGAACACTGAAGCTTTCTTT. Its translation is CASSQEKLGAPNTEAFF.

This clone was observed at least ten times. The J gene is TRBJ1-1, the V gene TRBV29-1; 12 bases map to TRBD1. The CDR3 totals 15 residues. Germline V gives CDR1 SQVTM, CDR2 ANQGSEA. V was clipped by 6 bases and J by 6 bases; unmatched bases: 11. The DNA for the CDR3 is TGCAGCGTACGGAGAGGGACAGGGGGCACGGCTGAAGCTTTCTTT. It translates to CSVRRGTGGTAEAFF.

This clone was seen a few times. J is TRBJ1-1 and V is TRBV28; no clear D gene. Germline V gene data show CDR1 as MDHEN and CDR2 as SYDVKM. CDR3 size: 14 residues. Trimming cost V 6 bases and J 5 bases, with 16 bases left between them. This CDR3 reads CASSLPRRRTEAFF. In DNA, the CDR3 is TGTGCCAGCAGCTTGCCTCGGAGAAGAACTGAAGCTTTCTTT.

The chain carries TRBV5-6 and TRBJ1-1; 8 bases match TRBD1. The CDR3 sequence is 14 residues long. Germline loops: CDR1 SGHDT, CDR2 YYEEEE. The junction had 6 bases not matched to a gene; V was cut back by 4 bases and J by 4 bases. DNA for the CDR3: TGTGCCAGCAGCCTACAGGGGGGTGGCACTGAAGCTTTCTTT. The encoded protein is CASSLQGGGTEAFF.

This clone was seen at least ten times. V gene TRBV14 combines with J gene TRBJ2-7, with 7 bases matching TRBD1. The CDR3 contains 16 residues. Per germline, CDR1 SGHDN and CDR2 FVKESK. The J segment lost 3 bases and the V segment lost 0 bases, leaving 8 bases of the junction unmatched. The CDR3 DNA is TGTGCCAGCAGCCAAGATGGTCGTTGGGACAGCTACGAGCAGTACTTC. This gives the protein CASSQDGRWDSYEQYF.

V usage is TRBV20-1 and J usage is TRBJ2-1; 7 nucleotides align to TRBD2. The CDR3 consists of 11 residues. CDR1 is DFQATT and CDR2 is SNEGSKA in the germline V gene (reference sequence). With V trimmed by 8 bases and J by 4 bases, 2 bases remained unmatched. This CDR3 is CSWGGYNEQFF. DNA for the CDR3: TGCAGTTGGGGGGGGTACAATGAGCAGTTCTTC.

The chain carries TRBV19 and TRBJ2-3; D is perhaps TRBD2 (6 bases). Germline CDR1 LNHDA, CDR2 SQIVND (reference sequence). Trimming took 8 bases from V and 3 from J, leaving 18 bases between them. There are 15 residues in the CDR3. CDR3 sequence: CASSLGGQRTDTQYF. The CDR3 bases are TGTGCCAGTTCCCTCGGGGGTCAAAGGACAGATACGCAGTATTTT.

J is TRBJ2-1 and V is TRBV29-1, with 7 bases identical to TRBD2. This CDR3 has 15 residues. In germline, CDR1 is SQVTM, CDR2 ANQGSEA. V lost 2 bases and J lost 2; bases outside the gene matches: 6. CDR3 DNA sequence: TGCAGCGTTGAATGGTACCTAGCGGCCTACAATGAGCAGTTCTTC. This encodes CSVEWYLAAYNEQFF.

The rearrangement links TRBV29-1 to TRBJ2-7; 15 nucleotides align to TRBD2. Germline V gene data show CDR1 as SQVTM and CDR2 as ANQGSEA. V lost 4 bases to trimming and J lost 3 bases; unmatched junction nucleotides: 7. This CDR3 spans 16 amino acids. The CDR3 bases are TGCAGCGTTGTGCTTCCGGGACTAGCGGGAGGCTACGAGCAGTACTTC. Protein product: CSVVLPGLAGGYEQYF.

The V call is TRBV11-3, the J call TRBJ2-7; TRBD1 matches at 9 bases. Germline CDR1 is SGHNT and CDR2 is YENEEA. The CDR3 is 15 amino acids. Losses at the gene ends were 1 base for V and 2 bases for J; bases not matched to a gene: 3. The CDR3 loop is CASSLGTGEAYEQYF. For the CDR3, the DNA is TGTGCCAGCAGCTTAGGGACAGGGGAGGCCTACGAGCAGTACTTC.

In nucleotides, the CDR3 is TGTGCCAGCCTAACCGAGGTAGTGGGCACTGAAGCTTTCTTT. This gives the protein CASLTEVVGTEAFF. The chain combines TRBV7-2 with TRBJ1-1; D unclear. Germline lookup yields CDR1 SGHTA and CDR2 FQGNSA. V was pared by 8 bases and J by 4 bases, with 17 bases between. The CDR3 spans 14 residues. Full variable domain (remainder filled in from reference TRBV7-2 and TRBJ1-1): GAGVSQSPSNKVTEKGKDVELRCDPISGHTALYWYRQSLGQGLEFLIYFQGNSAPDKSGLPSDRFSAERTGGSVSTLTIQRTQQEDSAVYLCASLTEVVGTEAFFGQGTRLTVV.

The chain couples TRBV28 to TRBJ1-2; TRBD1 matches 9 bases. V lost 5 bases to trimming and J lost 4 bases; unmatched junction nucleotides: 5. The CDR3 has 14 residues. In germline, CDR1 is MDHEN, CDR2 SYDVKM. Here the CDR3 reads CASSPPTGGYGYTF. The CDR3 nucleotides read TGTGCCAGCAGTCCTCCGACAGGGGGCTATGGCTACACCTTC.

This clone was observed a few times. V and J are TRBV29-1 and TRBJ1-1, with 7 bases fitting TRBD1. The J segment lost 1 base and the V segment lost 7 bases, leaving 6 bases of the junction unmatched. The CDR3 spans 13 residues. CDR1 and CDR2 (germline): SQVTM, ANQGSEA. CDR3 residues: CSADRTGNTEAFF. DNA for the CDR3: TGCAGCGCTGACCGGACAGGGAACACTGAAGCTTTCTTT.

This sequence joins TRBV5-1 and TRBJ2-5, with TRBD1 matching 7 bases. The CDR3 covers 14 residues. V was clipped by 4 bases and J by 2 bases; unmatched bases: 5. Germline CDR1 SGHRS, CDR2 YFSETQ. The CDR3 region has the DNA TGCGCCAGCAGCCCCGGACAGGCTCAAGAGACCCAGTACTTC. Encoded protein: CASSPGQAQETQYF.